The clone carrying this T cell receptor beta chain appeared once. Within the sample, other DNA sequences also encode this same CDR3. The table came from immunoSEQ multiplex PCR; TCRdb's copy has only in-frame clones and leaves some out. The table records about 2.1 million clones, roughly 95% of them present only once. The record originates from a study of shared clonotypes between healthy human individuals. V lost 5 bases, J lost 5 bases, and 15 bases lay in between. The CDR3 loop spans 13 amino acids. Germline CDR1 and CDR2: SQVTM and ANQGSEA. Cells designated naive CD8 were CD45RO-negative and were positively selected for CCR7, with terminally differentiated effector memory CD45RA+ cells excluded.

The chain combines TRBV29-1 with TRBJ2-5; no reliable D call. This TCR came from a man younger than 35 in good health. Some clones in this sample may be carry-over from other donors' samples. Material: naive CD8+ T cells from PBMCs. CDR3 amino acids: CSVFGELSETQYF. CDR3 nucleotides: TGCAGCGTTTTTGGCGAGTTAAGCGAGACCCAGTACTTC.